This TCR beta chain was captured by sequencing in a study of T cells in Graves' hyperthyroidism and ophthalmopathy. Findings and limits, study-wide: A model of 13 V-J pairs discriminated ophthalmopathy from stable hyperthyroidism.

The CDR3 regions of TCR beta were amplified from RNA transcripts. HTBI primers were used for first-round RT-PCR of the TCR CDR3. TCRdb called the multiplex PCR reads again in MiXCR, with one record for every CDR3 protein. The table records about 620,000 distinct CDR3 sequences, around 15% of them present only once. This clonotype was seen a handful of times. Its antigen remains unidentified. The junction does not match germline at one end; this may be a read error. Germline CDR1 and CDR2: SGHTA and FQGNSA. There are 14 residues in the CDR3. Clinical symptoms, serum thyroxine, TRAb, thyroid ultrasound and orbital computed tomography informed diagnoses.

The specimen was blood. The chain combines TRBV7-2 with TRBJ2-7, with D possibly TRBD1 on 6 matching bases. The clonotype was recovered from a woman aged 25 to 39 with Graves' hyperthyroidism. The CDR3 coding sequence is TGTGCCAGCAGCTTTTGGTCCCGGGACAACGACCAGTACTTC. It encodes CASSFWSRDNDQYF.